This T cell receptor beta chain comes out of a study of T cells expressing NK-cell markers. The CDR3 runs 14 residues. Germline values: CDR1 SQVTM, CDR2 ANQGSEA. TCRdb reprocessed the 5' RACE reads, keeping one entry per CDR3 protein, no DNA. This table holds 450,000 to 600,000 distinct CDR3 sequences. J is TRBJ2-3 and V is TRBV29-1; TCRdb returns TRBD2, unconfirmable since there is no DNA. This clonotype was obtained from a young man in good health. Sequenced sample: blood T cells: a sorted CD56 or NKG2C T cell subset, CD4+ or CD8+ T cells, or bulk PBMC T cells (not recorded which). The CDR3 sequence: CSATADSSTDTQYF.